One and the same sample provided the 27 T cell receptor beta chains below, sequenced in a study of shared clonotypes between healthy human individuals. CD45RO-negative CD8 cells positively selected for CCR7 made up the naive population, which excluded terminally differentiated effector memory CD45RA+ cells. Method: immunoSEQ multiplex PCR; TCRdb's copy keeps in-frame clones and lacks some. The repertoire consists of roughly 2,000,000 clones, with around 93% occurring once and the leading ten covering roughly 1.7%. The sample taken for sequencing was naive CD8+ T cells from PBMCs. The receptor set was obtained from a man younger than 35 in good health. Some clones in this sample may be carry-over from other donors' samples.

The chain joins TRBV11-3 to TRBJ2-7, with D unclear. The CDR3 is 12 amino acids. Between the trimmed V and J ends, which lost 4 bases and 6 bases, there was a span of 10 bases. Germline V CDR1 and CDR2: SGHNT, YENEEA. DNA of the CDR3: TGTGCCAGCAGCTCAGATATGGGCGAGCAGTACTTC. Its translation is CASSSDMGEQYF.

This clone was detected a few times. The chain joins TRBV11-3 to TRBJ1-1; no clear D. Trimming took off 2 bases at V and 3 bases at J, with 10 bases between the two ends. Germline assignment: CDR1 SGHNT and CDR2 YENEEA. The CDR3 has 14 amino acids. CDR3 in DNA: TGTGCCAGCAGCTTATCCGTAGTTGACACTGAAGCTTTCTTT. This translates into CASSLSVVDTEAFF.

This chain joins TRBV7-9 and TRBJ1-2; perhaps TRBD1 as D (6 bases). Trimming shortened V by 1 base and J by 6 bases, and 18 bases separated the two germline ends. CDR3 length equals 16 residues. Germline CDR1 and CDR2: SEHNR and FQNEAQ (reference sequence). This CDR3 is CASSLGSVAGAHGYTF. DNA for the CDR3: TGTGCCAGCAGCTTAGGGTCGGTGGCAGGGGCCCATGGCTACACCTTC.

The chain has TRBV7-9 and TRBJ2-4; TRBD1 might be the D (5 bases). From germline, CDR1 is SEHNR and CDR2 FQNEAQ (reference sequence). V shed 7 bases and J shed 1 base, with 17 bases lying between them. This CDR3 is built from 16 residues. The CDR3 DNA reads TGTGCCAGCACCAGGAAAGACAGTATTGCCAAAAACATTCAGTACTTC. Its translation: CASTRKDSIAKNIQYF.

Note on this clone: Distinct nucleotide sequences in the sample also encode this CDR3. This chain joins TRBV27 and TRBJ1-2; D gene ambiguous. Per germline, CDR1 MNHEY and CDR2 SMNVEV (reference sequence). CDR3 length: 13 residues. The V end lost 3 bases, the J end lost 2 bases, and 7 bases lay between the germline ends. The CDR3 loop reads CASSFSGNYGYTF. The CDR3 DNA is TGTGCCAGCAGTTTTTCGGGAAACTATGGCTACACCTTC.

This rearrangement joins TRBV27 to TRBJ2-7; 8 nucleotides align to TRBD1. Looked up from germline, CDR1 is MNHEY and CDR2 is SMNVEV (reference sequence). CDR3 length: 15 residues. V dropped 2 bases and J dropped 3; count of bases not matched to a gene: 6. DNA for the CDR3: TGTGCCAGCAGTTTAACAGGGACAGGCCACTACGAGCAGTACTTC. Protein sequence: CASSLTGTGHYEQYF.

This chain connects TRBV5-1 to TRBJ1-2; D gene unclear. Germline V gene data show CDR1 as SGHRS and CDR2 as YFSETQ. Trimming removed 0 bases from V and 0 bases from J, with 9 bases in between. This CDR3 has 15 amino acids. CDR3 region: CASSLVRNSNYGYTF. The CDR3 region has the DNA TGCGCCAGCAGCTTGGTTAGGAACTCTAACTATGGCTACACCTTC. The full variable domain, with the rest looked up from reference TRBV5-1 and TRBJ1-2, is KAGVTQTPRYLIKTRGQQVTLSCSPISGHRSVSWYQQTPGQGLQFLFEYFSETQRNKGNFPGRFSGRQFSNSRSEMNVSTLELGDSALYLCASSLVRNSNYGYTFGSGTRLTVV.

The chain employs TRBV10-2 and TRBJ2-3, with D possibly called TRBD1 or TRBD2 (5 bases each). V gave up 8 bases and J gave up 0 bases, with 6 bases separating them. Germline V lookup: CDR1 WSHSY, CDR2 SAAADI. The CDR3 length is 12 residues. The CDR3 spells CASGGSTDTQYF. CDR3 coding DNA: TGCGCCAGCGGGGGTAGCACAGATACGCAGTATTTT.

Written as DNA, the CDR3 is TGTGCCAGCAGTTCGCTGGGGTTGAACTACGAGCAGTACTTC. The encoded protein is CASSSLGLNYEQYF. V gene TRBV27 combines with J gene TRBJ2-7; D not certain. Germline CDR1 reads MNHEY; CDR2 reads SMNVEV (reference sequence). V shed 4 bases and J shed 3 bases, with 13 bases lying between them. This CDR3 has 14 amino acids.

J is TRBJ2-3 and V is TRBV19; a weak D match, TRBD1 (5 bases). V was pared by 4 bases and J by 3 bases, with 8 bases between. Germline V gene sequence: CDR1 LNHDA, CDR2 SQIVND (reference sequence). This CDR3 is built from 13 residues. DNA of the CDR3: TGTGCCAGTAGTAACCGACAGACAGATACGCAGTATTTT. Translating gives CASSNRQTDTQYF. Full variable domain (rest looked up from reference TRBV19 and TRBJ2-3): DGGITQSPKYLFRKEGQNVTLSCEQNLNHDAMYWYRQDPGQGLRLIYYSQIVNDFQKGDIAEGYSVSREKKESFPLTVTSAQKNPTAFYLCASSNRQTDTQYFGPGTRLTVL.

This clone came up once. V and J are TRBV27 and TRBJ2-7, with D perhaps assigned TRBD1 or TRBD2 (5 bases each). The V and J ends lost 8 bases and 5 bases respectively, with 10 bases between them. The CDR3 covers 11 residues. Per germline, CDR1 MNHEY and CDR2 SMNVEV (reference sequence). CDR3 residues: CASWDGDEQYF. CDR3 bases: TGTGCCAGCTGGGACGGGGACGAGCAGTACTTC.

The rearrangement joins TRBV2 to TRBJ2-5, with a tentative D call TRBD2 (6 bases). The V end was cut by 9 bases, the J end by 1 base, with 12 bases between. Germline V CDR1 and CDR2: SNHLY, FYNNEI. This CDR3 has 13 amino acids. CDR3 loop: CASQPGLQETQYF. DNA for the CDR3: TGTGCCAGTCAACCGGGACTCCAAGAGACCCAGTACTTC.

This rearrangement joins TRBV27 to TRBJ2-5; TRBD2 matches at 10 bases. The germline V gene encodes CDR1 MNHEY and CDR2 SMNVEV (reference sequence). V dropped 0 bases and J dropped 0; count of bases not matched to a gene: 7. The CDR3 has 18 amino acids. The CDR3 spells CASSLSIGLAEYQETQYF. The CDR3 nucleotides are TGTGCCAGCAGTTTATCGATAGGACTAGCGGAGTACCAAGAGACCCAGTACTTC.

As concerns this clone: Additional DNA sequences in this sample encode the identical CDR3. J is TRBJ2-1 and V is TRBV19, with TRBD1 matching over 12 bases. V dropped 5 bases and J dropped 4; count of bases not matched to a gene: 3. There are 15 residues in the CDR3. CDR1 LNHDA and CDR2 SQIVND come from the germline V gene (reference sequence). CDR3 in DNA: TGTGCCAGTAGTTCGGGACAGGGGGCTTACAATGAGCAGTTCTTC. It yields the protein CASSSGQGAYNEQFF.

The chain combines TRBV11-2 with TRBJ2-1; tentative D call: TRBD2 (7 bases). CDR1 and CDR2 from the germline V gene are SGHAT and FQNNGV. Trimming took off 2 bases at V and 8 bases at J, with 16 bases between the two ends. The CDR3 has 15 amino acids. The CDR3 DNA reads as TGTGCCAGCAGCTTACTTCGGGCGGGGGCGGATGAGCAGTTCTTC. This gives the protein CASSLLRAGADEQFF.

Concerning this clone itself: In the same sample, other DNA sequences code for this CDR3. The gene calls are TRBV19 and TRBJ2-7, with D tentatively TRBD2 (6 bases). The CDR3 loop spans 13 amino acids. Germline values: CDR1 LNHDA, CDR2 SQIVND (reference sequence). V gave up 3 bases and J gave up 5 bases, with 11 bases separating them. The DNA of the CDR3 is TGTGCCAGTAGTATTGGGGGGAGAAACGAGCAGTACTTC. Translating it yields CASSIGGRNEQYF.

This chain connects TRBV11-2 to TRBJ1-4, with a possible D match to TRBD1 (5 bases). Germline V gene data show CDR1 as SGHAT and CDR2 as FQNNGV. V lost 3 bases and J lost 8, with 16 bases in between. CDR3 size: 15 residues. The CDR3 here is CASSLTTTVNEKLFF. CDR3 coding DNA: TGTGCCAGCAGCTTGACTACGACAGTTAACGAAAAACTGTTTTTT.

The chain uses TRBV12-5 and TRBJ2-2; D gene uncertain. This CDR3 has 14 amino acids. V dropped 1 base and J dropped 1 base, with 4 bases sitting between them. The V gene's germline CDR1 is LGHNT and CDR2 FRNRAP. The DNA for the CDR3 is TGTGCTAGTGGTTTGGGGTTGAACACCGGGGAGCTGTTTTTT. This translates into CASGLGLNTGELFF.

This chain uses TRBV28 with TRBJ2-5; D gene ambiguous. Germline CDR1 MDHEN, CDR2 SYDVKM. CDR3 size: 14 residues. The V end lost 6 bases, the J end lost 2 bases, and 13 bases lay between the germline ends. For the CDR3, the DNA is TGTGCCAGCAGCCCAGACCCGGTTCAAGAGACCCAGTACTTC. Protein product: CASSPDPVQETQYF.

The gene calls are TRBV5-4 and TRBJ2-7; TRBD1 matches 9 bases. The CDR3 contains 13 residues. Germline V gene data show CDR1 as SGHNT and CDR2 as YYREEE (reference sequence). Germline trimming cut 9 bases from V and 3 bases from J; bases unmatched to any gene: 7. DNA for the CDR3: TGTGCCATCGGGACAGGGACACTCTACGAGCAGTACTTC. Translating gives CAIGTGTLYEQYF.

This chain connects TRBV6-5 to TRBJ2-7; TRBD2 aligns across 7 bases. After removal of 2 bases from V and 3 bases from J, the junction contained 10 bases not matched to a gene. Germline assignment: CDR1 MNHEY and CDR2 SVGAGI. The CDR3 totals 16 residues. This chain's CDR3 is CASSYAQREVIYEQYF. In DNA form, the CDR3 reads TGTGCCAGCAGTTACGCGCAGCGGGAAGTTATCTACGAGCAGTACTTC.

The J gene is TRBJ1-1, the V gene TRBV7-9; D unclear. Deletions cut 4 bases from V and 6 bases from J, with 9 bases between. The CDR3 is 12 residues long. Looked up from germline, CDR1 is SEHNR and CDR2 is FQNEAQ (reference sequence). Here the CDR3 DNA reads TGTGCCAGCAGCTCAGCTGTGTCTGAAGCTTTCTTT. Translating it yields CASSSAVSEAFF.

The chain combines TRBV6-6 with TRBJ2-7; D remains unclear. CDR1 and CDR2 from the germline V gene are MNHNY and SVGAGI (reference sequence). V lost 2 bases to trimming and J lost 2 bases, with 10 bases between them. The CDR3 is 14 residues long. The CDR3 bases are TGTGCCAGCAGTTACGAGGTGCACCCCTACGAGCAGTACTTC. This codes for CASSYEVHPYEQYF.

The chain is built from TRBV27 and TRBJ1-6; tentative D call: TRBD1 (5 bases). There are 13 residues in the CDR3. V lost 3 bases, J lost 10 bases, and 10 bases lay in between. CDR1 and CDR2 (germline): MNHEY, SMNVEV (reference sequence). CDR3 nucleotides: TGTGCCAGCAGTTTCGGGGGGAACTCACCCCTCCACTTT. It is translated as CASSFGGNSPLHF.

The chain has TRBV29-1 and TRBJ2-7; D possibly corresponds to TRBD2 (6 bases). Germline CDR1 and CDR2: SQVTM and ANQGSEA. Trimming removed 7 bases from V and 2 bases from J, with 15 bases in between. The CDR3 sequence is 13 residues long. CDR3 nucleotides: TGCAGCGCCGGGACTCTGACCCCCTACGAGCAGTACTTC. Translating gives CSAGTLTPYEQYF.

The chain joins TRBV27 to TRBJ2-7; the match to TRBD2 covers 8 bases. The length of the CDR3 is 13 residues. The ends lost 9 bases at V and 6 bases at J; junction bases unmatched: 10. CDR1 is MNHEY and CDR2 is SMNVEV in the germline V gene (reference sequence). CDR3 in DNA: TGTGCCAGTTCCCTGCGGGGGGCGAGCGAGCAGTACTTC. Its translation: CASSLRGASEQYF.

The chain joins TRBV7-3 to TRBJ2-2; no clear D gene. Looked up from germline, CDR1 is SGHTA and CDR2 is FQGTGA. CDR3 length equals 13 residues. V shed 3 bases and J shed 7 bases, with 9 bases lying between them. The CDR3 nucleotides are TGTGCCAGCAGCTTTAGTAACGGCGGGGAGCTGTTTTTT. Its protein is CASSFSNGGELFF.